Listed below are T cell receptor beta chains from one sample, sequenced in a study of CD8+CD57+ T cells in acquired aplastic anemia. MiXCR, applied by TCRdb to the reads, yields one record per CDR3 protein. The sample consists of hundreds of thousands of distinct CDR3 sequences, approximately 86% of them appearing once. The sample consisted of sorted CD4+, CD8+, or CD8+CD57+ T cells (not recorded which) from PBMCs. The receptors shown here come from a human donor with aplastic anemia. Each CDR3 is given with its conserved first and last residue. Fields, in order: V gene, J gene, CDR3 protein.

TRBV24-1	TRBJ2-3	CATSGTSGNTDTQYF
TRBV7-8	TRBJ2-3	CASSLAGGPETQQYF
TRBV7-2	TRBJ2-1	CASSLAGAPDSHEQFF
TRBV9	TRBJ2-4	CASRGDMNTEAF
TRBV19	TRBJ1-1	CASSIAMRANNEAFF
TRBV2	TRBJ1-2	CASSPTGVDYGYTF
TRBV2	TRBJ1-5	CASTQGHLSNQPQHF
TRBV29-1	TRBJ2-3	CSVESLTSTDTQYF
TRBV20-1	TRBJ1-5	CSARVAGALGQPQHF
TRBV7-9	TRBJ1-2	CASSSDLTGNTEF
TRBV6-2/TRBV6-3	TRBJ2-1	CASSAGGGVIVNEQFF
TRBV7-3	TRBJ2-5	CASSSSGTSKETQYF
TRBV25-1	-	CASSDFVTDTQYF
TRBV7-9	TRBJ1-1	CASSFQRTGSTEAFF
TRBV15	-	CATSRGSGQDTQYF
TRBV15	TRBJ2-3	CATSIAGGYDKYFF
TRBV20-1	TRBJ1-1	CSARPTDRDYTEAFF
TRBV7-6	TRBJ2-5	CASSRPLGRTQDF
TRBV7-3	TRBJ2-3	CASSLPLDRGAQCF
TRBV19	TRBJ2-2	CASSITSGGEGNTGELFF
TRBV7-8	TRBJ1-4	CASSFHDDGTALYLFF
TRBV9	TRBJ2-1	CASSLLDSRRGGNEQFF
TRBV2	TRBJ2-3	CGSLDGGPDTQYF
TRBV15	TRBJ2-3	CVASGGREQDTQYF
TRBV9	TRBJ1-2	CASSVGGDYYEQYTF
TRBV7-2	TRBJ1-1	CASSLEVTGNTEDFF
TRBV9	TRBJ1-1	CASSVEGVSSTQDFF
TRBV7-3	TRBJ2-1	CATSLDLTGNNEQFF
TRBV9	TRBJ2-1	CASSYSGGPSYEQQFF
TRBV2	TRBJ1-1	CASSLALTGHTQAFF
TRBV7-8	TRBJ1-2	CASSLEGDGLVYDYTF
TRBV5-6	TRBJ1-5	CASSHRGFSNQPQHF
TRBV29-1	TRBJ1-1	CSAATTERTEAFF
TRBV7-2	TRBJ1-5	CASSPPGGNQPQHF
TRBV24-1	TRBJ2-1	CATSDTKTGYYNEQFF
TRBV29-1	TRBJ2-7	CSVERDRGTGEQYF
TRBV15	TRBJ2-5	CATSRRGEPETQYF
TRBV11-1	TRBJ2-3	CASSLVETSTDTQYF
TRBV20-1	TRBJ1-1	CSASLLRGKNTEAFF
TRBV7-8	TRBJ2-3	CASSKGGGPTTPQYF
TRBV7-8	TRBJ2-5	CASSLVAETQKF